This section outlines one T cell receptor (beta chain) sequence together with its context. The target antigen is unknown. These data originate in a study of lymphopenia after photon versus proton radiotherapy. Measured with immunoSEQ multiplex PCR; TCRdb has only the in-frame clones, and not every one. The sample carries 160,000 or so clones, about nine tenths recorded once. Findings and caveats of the study: Better survival with proton therapy was suggested as possible, not demonstrated. Relative stability marked proton patients; photon patients lost diversity and naive cells. A bigger post-nadir fall in TCR diversity correlated inversely with survival time in deceased patients.

This sample comprised peripheral blood, obtained from a patient treated with photon-based radiotherapy. The sequence was obtained from a man aged 45-60 years with gastric cancer.

CDR3 coding DNA: TGTGCCAGCAGATTTGGCAGGGACCCGAACACTGAAGCTTTCTTT. Translating gives CASRFGRDPNTEAFF. The genes are TRBV5-5 and TRBJ1-1, with D maybe TRBD1 (5 bases). Trimming left V 5 bases short and J 1 base short, with 15 bases between. CDR3 length: 15 amino acids. Germline CDR1 SGHKS, CDR2 YYEKEE (reference sequence). The whole variable domain, remainder taken from reference TRBV5-5 and TRBJ1-1, is DAGVTQSPTHLIKTRGQQVTLRCSPISGHKSVSWYQQVLGQGPQFIFQYYEKEERGRGNFPDRFSARQFPNYSSELNVNALLLGDSALYLCASRFGRDPNTEAFFGQGTRLTVV.